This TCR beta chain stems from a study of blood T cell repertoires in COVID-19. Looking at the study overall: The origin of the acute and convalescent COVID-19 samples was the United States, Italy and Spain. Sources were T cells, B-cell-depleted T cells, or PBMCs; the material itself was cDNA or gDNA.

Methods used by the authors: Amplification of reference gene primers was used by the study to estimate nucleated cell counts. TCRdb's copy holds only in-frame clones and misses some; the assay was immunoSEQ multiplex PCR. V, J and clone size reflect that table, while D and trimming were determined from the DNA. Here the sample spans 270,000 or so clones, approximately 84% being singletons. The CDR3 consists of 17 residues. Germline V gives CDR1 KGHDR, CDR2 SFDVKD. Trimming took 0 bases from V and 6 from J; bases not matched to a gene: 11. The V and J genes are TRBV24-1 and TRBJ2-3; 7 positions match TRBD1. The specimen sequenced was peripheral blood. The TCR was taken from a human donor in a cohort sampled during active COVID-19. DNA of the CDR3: TGTGCCACCAGTGATTTGAAGACAGGGCCAACTAAGGATACGCAGTATTTT. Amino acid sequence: CATSDLKTGPTKDTQYF.